Detailed here is one T cell receptor (beta chain). Its antigen remains unknown. Germline trimming cut 1 base from V and 4 bases from J; bases unmatched to any gene: 5. The CDR3 runs 16 residues. The germline gives CDR1 SGHAT, CDR2 FQNNGV. Flow cytometry had shown expanded CD8+CD57+ cells in the patients chosen for sequencing. Untreated patients provided the blood samples, with no therapy given before sampling. These data originate in a study of CD8+CD57+ T cells in acquired aplastic anemia. Looking at the study overall: On average, sorted CD4+ and CD8+ cells gave roughly 2.9 ug of DNA.

Study outcomes and limitations: Patients and healthy controls showed no significant CD8+ Simpson's diversity difference. Common to patients and controls were twenty-nine CD8+ CDR3 sequences.

The use of genomic DNA as template underpinned the TCR beta VDJ and CDR3 profiling. One entry per CDR3 protein results from TCRdb running MiXCR on the reads. The data contain 450,000 to 600,000 distinct CDR3 sequences, around 32% of them singletons. This clonotype was sampled from a human donor with aplastic anemia. Material for sequencing was sorted CD4+, CD8+, or CD8+CD57+ T cells (not recorded which) from PBMCs. The rearrangement joins TRBV11-2 to TRBJ2-3; 10 nucleotides agree with TRBD2. The CDR3 region is CASSLGLAGAPDTQYF. The CDR3 nucleotides read TGTGCCAGCAGCTTAGGTCTAGCGGGGGCACCAGATACGCAGTATTTT.